What follows are 25 T cell receptor beta chains derived from one specimen sequenced in a study of blood T cell repertoires in COVID-19. The data were produced by immunoSEQ multiplex PCR, yet TCRdb's version contains in-frame clones alone and is incomplete. The sample has about 400,000 clones; around 90% are singletons. The sample consisted of PBMCs or T cells enriched from blood (not recorded which). The receptors here all came from a woman between 35 and 50 years old with acute COVID-19.

This clone has just a few counts. The chain joins TRBV12-3 or TRBV12-4 to TRBJ1-1, with D unclear. Trimming stripped 6 bases from V and 7 bases from J, with 15 bases between. The CDR3 extends over 13 amino acids. The CDR3, as DNA: TGTGCCAGCAGAAATAACGGGAGATATGAAGCTTTCTTT. It translates to CASRNNGRYEAFF.

The J gene is TRBJ1-5, the V gene TRBV6-5, with 7 bases matching TRBD1. The V segment lost 6 bases and the J segment 0 bases; nucleotides outside the gene matches: 5. This CDR3 spans 15 amino acids. Germline CDR1 reads MNHEY; CDR2 reads SVGAGI. CDR3 sequence (DNA): TGTGCCAGCAGCTTAACAGGGGATAGCAATCAGCCCCAGCATTTT. The encoded protein is CASSLTGDSNQPQHF.

The chain employs TRBV20-1 and TRBJ1-4; 8 bases align to TRBD1. The trim removed 3 bases at V and 7 bases at J, leaving 7 bases unmatched. The length of the CDR3 is 14 residues. Germline lookup yields CDR1 DFQATT and CDR2 SNEGSKA (reference sequence). CDR3 DNA: TGCAGTGCTAGTTCCGGACAGGGACTTGAAAAACTGTTTTTT. Its protein product is CSASSGQGLEKLFF.

The CDR3 spells CASSIGQARSYGYTF. The CDR3 coding sequence is TGCGCCAGCAGCATAGGACAGGCTCGGAGCTATGGCTACACCTTC. The rearrangement uses TRBV5-1 and TRBJ1-2; TRBD1 aligns across 7 bases. The V segment lost 4 bases and the J segment 4 bases; nucleotides outside the gene matches: 10. Germline V CDR1 and CDR2: SGHRS, YFSETQ. The CDR3 covers 15 residues. Combining the CDR3 with reference TRBV5-1 and TRBJ1-2 gives the whole variable domain KAGVTQTPRYLIKTRGQQVTLSCSPISGHRSVSWYQQTPGQGLQFLFEYFSETQRNKGNFPGRFSGRQFSNSRSEMNVSTLELGDSALYLCASSIGQARSYGYTFGSGTRLTVV.

This clone was detected only once. V is TRBV6-1 and J is TRBJ2-2; unclear D gene. The CDR3 is 16 residues long. V lost 2 bases, J lost 4 bases, and 14 bases lay in between. CDR1 is MNHNS, CDR2 SASEGT, per germline. In DNA, the CDR3 is TGTGCCAGCAGTGAATTAGTATCGGGTTTCACCGGGGAGCTGTTTTTT. It encodes CASSELVSGFTGELFF.

Points on this clone: The same CDR3 arises from other DNA sequences in this sample as well. V and J are TRBV9 and TRBJ1-1; a possible D gene is TRBD1 (5 bases). The CDR3 runs to 14 residues. The germline CDR1 and CDR2 sequences are SGDLS and YYNGEE. The V end was cut by 0 bases, the J end by 4 bases, with 10 bases between. The CDR3 loop reads CASSVGGGATEAFF. The CDR3 region has the DNA TGTGCCAGCAGCGTAGGGGGAGGGGCCACTGAAGCTTTCTTT. Full variable domain (rest looked up from reference TRBV9 and TRBJ1-1): DSGVTQTPKHLITATGQRVTLRCSPRSGDLSVYWYQQSLDQGLQFLIQYYNGEERAKGNILERFSAQQFPDLHSELNLSSLELGDSALYFCASSVGGGATEAFFGQGTRLTVV.

The CDR3 DNA follows: TGTGCCAGCAGCTCCGGGACAGGGGTAAATCAGCCCCAGCATTTT. Its protein product is CASSSGTGVNQPQHF. V usage is TRBV9 and J usage is TRBJ1-5; 10 bases match TRBD1. The V and J ends lost 4 bases and 4 bases, in that order; junction bases with no gene match: 5. CDR3 size: 15 residues. Germline V gives CDR1 SGDLS, CDR2 YYNGEE.

The chain combines TRBV2 with TRBJ1-2; 9 bases are shared with TRBD1. CDR1 and CDR2 from the germline V gene are SNHLY and FYNNEI. The CDR3 sequence is 15 residues long. Trimming removed 1 base from V and 8 bases from J; junction bases left unmatched: 8. The CDR3 reads CASSEEVGTGRGYTF. The CDR3 DNA sequence: TGTGCCAGCAGTGAAGAGGTAGGGACAGGGAGAGGCTACACCTTC.

The rearrangement joins TRBV5-4 to TRBJ1-2, with D perhaps matching TRBD1 (5 bases). Trimming stripped 4 bases from V and 2 bases from J, with 12 bases between. This CDR3 has 14 residues. The germline gives CDR1 SGHNT, CDR2 YYREEE (reference sequence). In DNA form, the CDR3 reads TGTGCCAGCAGCCCGGGCAGGGTGAACTATGGCTACACCTTC. It yields the protein CASSPGRVNYGYTF.

The J gene is TRBJ2-1, the V gene TRBV27; D is uncertain. V lost 5 bases, J lost 0 bases, and 8 bases lay in between. The CDR3 contains 14 residues. Germline CDR1 reads MNHEY; CDR2 reads SMNVEV (reference sequence). CDR3 in amino acids: CASSPKSSYNEQFF. CDR3 nucleotides: TGTGCCAGCAGTCCCAAGAGCTCCTACAATGAGCAGTTCTTC.

The chain has TRBV7-8 and TRBJ1-5; tentative D call: TRBD1 (5 bases). V dropped 3 bases and J dropped 3 bases, with 6 bases sitting between them. Germline V gene data show CDR1 as SGHVS and CDR2 as FQNEAQ. This CDR3 comprises 13 residues. CDR3 protein: CASSLTANQPQHF. CDR3 bases: TGTGCCAGCAGCTTGACAGCCAATCAGCCCCAGCATTTT.

The V and J genes are TRBV6-4 and TRBJ2-6; the D is unclear. Germline V gives CDR1 MRHNA, CDR2 SNTAGT. The CDR3 extends over 14 amino acids. Trimming removed 2 bases at V and 1 base at J, with 3 bases between. The CDR3 nucleotides are TGTGCCAGCAGTGACCAATCTGGGGCCAACGTCCTGACTTTC. Translating it yields CASSDQSGANVLTF.

V and J are TRBV19 and TRBJ2-1; D uncertain. Germline loops: CDR1 LNHDA, CDR2 SQIVND (reference sequence). Between the trimmed V and J ends, which lost 1 base and 6 bases, there was a span of 4 bases. This CDR3 contains 12 residues. Written as DNA, the CDR3 is TGTGCCAGTAGTATAGGGCTCAATGAGCAGTTCTTC. Its protein product is CASSIGLNEQFF.

V and J are TRBV27 and TRBJ2-2; 8 bases line up with TRBD1. The ends lost 6 bases at V and 5 bases at J; junction bases unmatched: 11. Germline V gene data show CDR1 as MNHEY and CDR2 as SMNVEV (reference sequence). The CDR3 sequence is 16 residues long. This CDR3 reads CASRPPDRGRTGELFF. The CDR3 nucleotides are TGTGCCAGCAGACCGCCTGACAGGGGTCGGACCGGGGAGCTGTTTTTT.

This clone was recorded once. The chain employs TRBV5-4 and TRBJ1-6; tentative D call: TRBD1 (5 bases). The CDR3 runs to 15 residues. The germline V gene encodes CDR1 SGHNT and CDR2 YYREEE (reference sequence). Trimming removed 6 bases at V and 5 bases at J, with 15 bases between. CDR3 region: CASKTLPGDNSPLHF. CDR3 bases: TGTGCCAGCAAGACTCTTCCGGGGGATAATTCACCCCTCCACTTT.

This clone was observed a handful of times. The J gene is TRBJ2-7, the V gene TRBV2, with 11 bases matching TRBD1. Trimming removed 7 bases from V and 5 bases from J; junction bases left unmatched: 4. This CDR3 has 13 amino acids. The germline V gene encodes CDR1 SNHLY and CDR2 FYNNEI. CDR3 protein: CASNRDRGNEQYF. DNA for the CDR3: TGTGCCAGCAACCGGGACAGGGGGAACGAGCAGTACTTC.

This rearrangement joins TRBV20-1 to TRBJ2-1, with a weak D call TRBD2 (5 bases). The CDR3 is 14 amino acids. CDR1 DFQATT and CDR2 SNEGSKA come from the germline V gene (reference sequence). V lost 3 bases, J lost 2 bases, and 11 bases lay in between. This CDR3 is CSASRRAPYNEQFF. The CDR3 DNA reads TGCAGTGCTAGTAGGCGGGCCCCCTACAATGAGCAGTTCTTC.

The J gene is TRBJ2-6, the V gene TRBV6-6; TRBD2 matches 8 bases. CDR1 MNHNY and CDR2 SVGAGI come from the germline V gene (reference sequence). The trim removed 5 bases at V and 2 bases at J, leaving 20 bases unmatched. This CDR3 has 21 residues. This CDR3 is CASSPTGIRTKRGTGANVLTF. DNA for the CDR3: TGTGCCAGCAGTCCCACAGGGATACGGACTAAGCGGGGGACTGGGGCCAACGTCCTGACTTTC.

CDR3 amino acids: CASSRATEAFF. Here the CDR3 DNA reads TGTGCCAGCAGCCGTGCGACTGAAGCTTTCTTT. This chain uses TRBV4-2 with TRBJ1-1; no clear D. Germline-derived CDR1 and CDR2 are LGHNA and YNFKEQ. V lost 4 bases and J 5 bases, leaving 5 bases between the germline ends. This CDR3 spans 11 amino acids.

The rearrangement uses TRBV11-3 and TRBJ2-6, with 13 bases matching TRBD2. The germline CDR1 and CDR2 sequences are SGHNT and YENEEA. Germline trimming cut 5 bases from V and 2 bases from J; bases unmatched to any gene: 3. This CDR3 has 17 residues. The CDR3 region is CASSMGLAGTGANVLTF. CDR3 coding DNA: TGTGCCAGCAGCATGGGACTAGCGGGGACTGGGGCCAACGTCCTGACTTTC.

The chain uses TRBV30 and TRBJ2-7; 9 positions agree with TRBD1. Germline CDR1 GTSNPN, CDR2 SVGIG (reference sequence). V shed 7 bases and J 5 bases; nucleotides not matched to a gene: 6. The CDR3 length is 12 residues. The CDR3 bases are TGTGCCTTCTCCACAGGGGGCGACGAGCAGTACTTC. Protein product: CAFSTGGDEQYF.

The chain joins TRBV18 to TRBJ1-2; a weak D match, TRBD1 (5 bases). The CDR3 sequence is 13 residues long. Trimming cost V 5 bases and J 6 bases, with 13 bases left between them. Per germline, CDR1 KGHSH and CDR2 LQKENI. For the CDR3, the DNA is TGTGCCAGCTCATCCAAGGGGCTGGATGGCTACACCTTC. Translated: CASSSKGLDGYTF.

This chain connects TRBV5-1 to TRBJ2-3, with TRBD2 matching 12 bases. Trimming took 4 bases from V and 4 from J; bases not matched to a gene: 10. The CDR3 is 17 residues long. Looked up from germline, CDR1 is SGHRS and CDR2 is YFSETQ. CDR3 sequence (DNA): TGCGCCAGCAGCCCAAGGACTAGCGGGGCGAGTGCAGATACGCAGTATTTT. It encodes CASSPRTSGASADTQYF. Full variable domain (outside the CDR3, taken from reference TRBV5-1 and TRBJ2-3): KAGVTQTPRYLIKTRGQQVTLSCSPISGHRSVSWYQQTPGQGLQFLFEYFSETQRNKGNFPGRFSGRQFSNSRSEMNVSTLELGDSALYLCASSPRTSGASADTQYFGPGTRLTVL.

The rearrangement uses TRBV9 and TRBJ1-2; 9 bases line up with TRBD1. The J segment lost 8 bases and the V segment lost 3 bases, leaving 5 bases of the junction unmatched. Germline V CDR1 and CDR2: SGDLS, YYNGEE. There are 13 residues in the CDR3. The CDR3 here is CASSATGGKGYTF. The CDR3 DNA follows: TGTGCCAGCAGCGCAACAGGGGGCAAAGGCTACACCTTC.

This CDR3 reads CASTADRGFNSPLHF. The CDR3 nucleotides read TGTGCCAGCACCGCGGACAGGGGCTTTAATTCACCCCTCCACTTT. This chain joins TRBV7-8 and TRBJ1-6, with 9 bases lining up with TRBD1. CDR3 length: 15 residues. V dropped 7 bases and J dropped 6; count of bases not matched to a gene: 7. CDR1 SGHVS and CDR2 FQNEAQ come from the germline V gene.